The 24 T cell receptor beta chains reported below all come from one sample, sequenced in a study of human T cells and chemical hapten exposure. The time point was: patch test 1, 2 weeks after DPC sensitization. Treatment indicated: therapeutic diphenylcyclopropenone sensitization with weekly scalp DPC. MiXCR was run by TCRdb on the RACE reads, yielding one entry per CDR3 protein. The repertoire holds about 14,000 distinct CDR3 sequences, with 15% to 20% as singletons. Sequenced here: whole blood, sampled in connection with sensitization to the hapten diphenylcyclopropenone (DPC). These receptors all come from a woman aged 25 to 39 with alopecia areata. Some clones in this sample may be carry-over from other donors' samples.

This sequence joins TRBV3-1 and TRBJ1-1, with D unresolved. Trimming cost V 0 bases and J 1 base, with 9 bases left between them. This CDR3 contains 15 residues. CDR1 is LGHDT, CDR2 YNNKEL, per germline (reference sequence). The CDR3 DNA reads as TGTGCCAGCAGCCAAGACCTCCTCGCGAACACTGAAGCTTTCTTT. Translated, it gives CASSQDLLANTEAFF.

This clonotype turned up a few times. The chain is built from TRBV29-1 and TRBJ1-2; D not certain. Germline V gene sequence: CDR1 SQVTM, CDR2 ANQGSEA. The CDR3 is 9 amino acids. Trimming cost V 4 bases and J 7 bases, with 4 bases left between them. CDR3 region: CSVVPGYTF. CDR3 sequence (DNA): TGCAGCGTTGTGCCTGGCTACACCTTC.

The V call is TRBV12-3 or TRBV12-4, the J call TRBJ2-1; 15 positions agree with TRBD2. V lost 0 bases, J lost 2 bases, and 5 bases stayed unmatched. This CDR3 has 19 residues. The CDR3 DNA sequence: TGTGCCAGCAGTTTAGCGGGACTAGCGGGAGGAAAACCCTACAATGAGCAGTTCTTC. Encoded protein: CASSLAGLAGGKPYNEQFF.

This clonotype came up many times. The chain uses TRBV20-1 and TRBJ2-1, with D maybe TRBD1 (5 bases). V was shortened by 5 bases and J by 4 bases, with 15 bases between the two germline ends. The CDR3 spans 14 residues. Germline V gene lookup returns CDR1 DFQATT and CDR2 SNEGSKA (reference sequence). This chain's CDR3 is CSAEDSNKYNEQFF. In nucleotides, the CDR3 is TGCAGTGCTGAAGACAGTAACAAGTACAATGAGCAGTTCTTC.

This clonotype has a handful of counts. The chain uses TRBV25-1 and TRBJ2-1; no definite D call. The ends were cut back, 2 bases at V and 12 bases at J, with 8 bases in the middle. The CDR3 loop spans 11 amino acids. Germline CDR1 is MGHDK and CDR2 is SYGVNS. DNA of the CDR3: TGTGCCAGCAGTGAAGGGATAGGGCAGTTCTTC. This codes for CASSEGIGQFF.

This clonotype was seen at least ten times. The V call is TRBV11-3, the J call TRBJ1-6, with D perhaps matching TRBD1 (5 bases). There are 14 residues in the CDR3. Trimming left V 5 bases short and J 5 bases short, with 10 bases between. Germline loops: CDR1 SGHNT, CDR2 YENEEA. CDR3 nucleotides: TGTGCCAGCAGCGCCGGGACTAATAATTCACCCCTCCACTTT. Amino acid sequence: CASSAGTNNSPLHF.

This clonotype has a count of ten or more. The CDR3 loop is CASSLAQGGEQYF. The CDR3 region has the DNA TGTGCCAGCAGCTTAGCTCAGGGAGGGGAGCAGTACTTC. V gene TRBV11-2 combines with J gene TRBJ2-7, with TRBD2 identical over 7 bases. The CDR3 is made up of 13 amino acids. V gave up 1 base and J gave up 7 bases; unmatched junction bases: 4. Per the germline V gene, CDR1 is SGHAT and CDR2 is FQNNGV.

At least ten counts were recorded for this clonotype. The chain combines TRBV6-5 with TRBJ2-2; tentative D call: TRBD2 (8 bases). This CDR3 has 19 amino acids. V was cut by 4 bases and J by 2 bases, with 23 bases left in between. Germline V lookup: CDR1 MNHEY, CDR2 SVGAGI. CDR3 nucleotide sequence: TGTGCCAGCAGTTCCTCGGGAGGGGGCGGTTTTTTCAACACCGGGGAGCTGTTTTTT. This encodes CASSSSGGGGFFNTGELFF.

Relative to its sample, this clonotype is medium-sized. The chain has TRBV29-1 and TRBJ2-4; D is uncertain. Trimming removed 7 bases from V and 0 bases from J, with 13 bases in between. This CDR3 has 14 residues. CDR1 is SQVTM and CDR2 is ANQGSEA in the germline V gene. The CDR3 nucleotides read TGCAGCGCCCGACCAGCCTTAGCCAAAAACATTCAGTACTTC. Its translation is CSARPALAKNIQYF.

This clonotype was recorded at least ten times. The chain links TRBV29-1 to TRBJ2-5; unclear D gene. This CDR3 is built from 13 residues. Germline-derived CDR1 and CDR2 are SQVTM and ANQGSEA. V lost 5 bases, J lost 0 bases, and 10 bases lay in between. CDR3 loop: CSVISQYQETQYF. The CDR3 coding sequence is TGCAGCGTTATAAGTCAGTACCAAGAGACCCAGTACTTC.

This clonotype ranks as medium-sized. The rearrangement joins TRBV3-1 to TRBJ1-1, with D maybe TRBD1 (5 bases). The germline V and J ends were trimmed by 0 bases and 4 bases, with 12 bases remaining between them. Germline V lookup: CDR1 LGHDT, CDR2 YNNKEL (reference sequence). The CDR3 is 15 residues long. CDR3 loop: CASSQEIKGITEAFF. For the CDR3, the DNA is TGTGCCAGCAGCCAAGAAATTAAGGGGATCACTGAAGCTTTCTTT.

The chain links TRBV7-8 to TRBJ2-1; 10 nucleotides agree with TRBD2. This CDR3 has 19 amino acids. Germline assignment: CDR1 SGHVS and CDR2 FQNEAQ. The trim removed 0 bases at V and 0 bases at J, leaving 8 bases unmatched. The CDR3 loop is CASSLAASGSLSSYNEQFF. CDR3 in DNA: TGTGCCAGCAGCTTAGCAGCTAGCGGGAGCCTCAGCTCCTACAATGAGCAGTTCTTC.

This clonotype is categorized as medium-sized. Its ends do not fully match the called genes, so a read error is possible. The chain links TRBV24-1 to TRBJ2-1, with D possibly TRBD1 on 5 matching bases. The CDR3 covers 18 residues. The V gene's germline CDR1 is KGHDR and CDR2 SFDVKD. The CDR3 is CATSDTPFRPREDKEQFF. Here the CDR3 DNA reads TGTGCCACCAGTGACACCCCCTTCCGGCCCCGTGAGGACAAGGAGCAGTTCTTC.

This clonotype was picked up a small number of times. J is TRBJ2-7 and V is TRBV5-4; 14 bases are a match to TRBD2. With V trimmed by 5 bases and J by 5 bases, 6 bases remained unmatched. This CDR3 has 15 residues. Germline V gives CDR1 SGHNT, CDR2 YYREEE (reference sequence). CDR3 bases: TGTGCCAGCAGGGCGGGACTAGCGGGAGAGAACGAGCAGTACGTC. Encoded protein: CASRAGLAGENEQYV.

By share, this clonotype counts as medium-sized. The V gene is TRBV12-3 or TRBV12-4, the J gene TRBJ1-5, with D perhaps TRBD1 (5 bases). Trimming removed 2 bases at V and 7 bases at J, with 9 bases between. The CDR3 consists of 13 residues. The CDR3 DNA sequence: TGTGCCAGCAGTTTAACAGGCGGACAGCCCCAGCATTTT. It yields the protein CASSLTGGQPQHF.

Within the sample, this clonotype is medium-sized. The V and J genes are TRBV10-3 and TRBJ1-4; TRBD1 aligns across 10 bases. V trimming: 5 bases; J trimming: 2 bases; junction bases outside the gene matches: 2. CDR1 ENHRY and CDR2 SYGVKD come from the germline V gene. The CDR3 contains 15 residues. Here the CDR3 DNA reads TGTGCCATCAGTCAGGACAGGGGGACTAATGAAAAACTGTTTTTT. It translates to CAISQDRGTNEKLFF.

This clonotype is medium-sized by share. The gene calls are TRBV3-1 and TRBJ1-3; D is perhaps TRBD1 (6 bases). V dropped 2 bases and J dropped 4 bases, with 18 bases sitting between them. The CDR3 consists of 17 residues. Germline V gives CDR1 LGHDT, CDR2 YNNKEL (reference sequence). The CDR3 here is CASSQRGFAGDGNTIYF. The CDR3 DNA follows: TGTGCCAGCAGCCAACGTGGATTTGCAGGGGACGGAAACACCATATATTTT.

This clonotype is classed as medium-sized. The CDR3 region has the DNA TGTGCCAGTAGTATCCTCCTTACAGGGGCTGGCTCTGGAAACACCATATATTTT. Its translation is CASSILLTGAGSGNTIYF. The rearrangement uses TRBV19 and TRBJ1-3, with 7 bases lining up with TRBD1. Per the germline V gene, CDR1 is LNHDA and CDR2 is SQIVND (reference sequence). CDR3 length: 18 residues. V trimming: 3 bases; J trimming: 0 bases; junction bases outside the gene matches: 11. The full variable domain, in which reference TRBV19 and TRBJ1-3 provide the parts outside the CDR3, is DGGITQSPKYLFRKEGQNVTLSCEQNLNHDAMYWYRQDPGQGLRLIYYSQIVNDFQKGDIAEGYSVSREKKESFPLTVTSAQKNPTAFYLCASSILLTGAGSGNTIYFGEGSWLTVV.

This clonotype was seen ten or more times. The chain uses TRBV4-1 and TRBJ2-1, with D hard to call. CDR3 size: 16 residues. The V and J ends lost 0 bases and 5 bases respectively, with 14 bases between them. From germline, CDR1 is MGHRA and CDR2 YSYEKL. The CDR3 bases are TGCGCCAGCAGCCAAGATTTGCTTGGCCGGGACAATGAGCAGTTCTTC. This encodes CASSQDLLGRDNEQFF.

This clonotype was detected only a few times. This chain links TRBV4-2 with TRBJ2-2; 10 bases agree with TRBD2. Germline trimming cut 4 bases from V and 4 bases from J; bases unmatched to any gene: 6. This CDR3 has 16 amino acids. Germline CDR1 LGHNA, CDR2 YNFKEQ. The CDR3 spells CASSPISGGRTGELFF. CDR3 DNA sequence: TGTGCCAGCAGCCCGATTAGCGGGGGGCGCACCGGGGAGCTGTTTTTT.

The V and J genes are TRBV29-1 and TRBJ2-1; 7 positions agree with TRBD1. The CDR3 length is 13 residues. Unmatched junction bases numbered 4, after V lost 7 bases and J lost 1 base. Germline CDR1 SQVTM, CDR2 ANQGSEA. For the CDR3, the DNA is TGCAGCGCCGAGGGGGCTTCCTACAATGAGCAGTTCTTC. Amino acid sequence: CSAEGASYNEQFF.

This chain connects TRBV12-3 or TRBV12-4 to TRBJ1-5, with TRBD1 as a possible D gene (5 bases). Trimming cost V 3 bases and J 6 bases, with 12 bases left between them. The CDR3 has 14 amino acids. Here the CDR3 reads CASSLGRATQPQHF. CDR3 coding DNA: TGTGCCAGCAGTTTGGGCAGGGCGACTCAGCCCCAGCATTTT.

This clonotype was seen repeatedly, ten times or more. The V gene is TRBV20-1, the J gene TRBJ1-6; 11 nucleotides agree with TRBD1. The junction had 6 bases not matched to a gene; V was cut back by 3 bases and J by 11 bases. The CDR3 sequence is 14 residues long. The germline gives CDR1 DFQATT, CDR2 SNEGSKA (reference sequence). As DNA, the CDR3 is TGCAGTGCTAGGGGACAGGGGGATTTTGCACCCCTCCACTTT. This encodes CSARGQGDFAPLHF.

This clonotype is medium-sized (0.01 to 0.1%) by share. The chain combines TRBV28 with TRBJ1-5, with 7 bases matching TRBD1. The CDR3 covers 20 residues. V dropped 5 bases and J dropped 1; count of bases not matched to a gene: 20. Germline V gives CDR1 MDHEN, CDR2 SYDVKM. The CDR3 reads CASSIYSGRTGGNSNQPQHF. Written as DNA, the CDR3 is TGTGCCAGCAGTATCTATTCCGGCAGGACAGGTGGGAACAGCAATCAGCCCCAGCATTTT.